This T cell receptor beta chain originates from a study of T-cell memory formation after mild COVID-19. At the level of the study: TCR clusters largely stayed donor specific. Study results and caveats: CD4+ clones that contracted lay mainly in CM and EM; CD8+ ones lay in EMRA. Memory from before infection featured some responding clones, which suggests cross-reactive memory joined.

TCR alpha and TCR beta cDNA libraries carrying sample barcodes and UMIs came from 5'RACE with constant-segment primers. MiXCR was run by TCRdb on the 5' RACE reads, yielding one entry per CDR3 protein. The table lists approximately 240,000 distinct CDR3 sequences, less than 20% of them singletons. Germline V lookup: CDR1 MNHEY, CDR2 SMNVEV (reference sequence). Trimming removed 2 bases from V and 8 bases from J, with 15 bases in between. The CDR3 is made up of 14 amino acids. About this clonotype: Antigen specificity is unknown.

The chain recombines TRBV27 with TRBJ1-1; no definite D call. This clonotype was obtained from a man between 18 and 35 years old who had mild COVID-19 (a few samples of this study predate the infection). Cell type and time point are not known. Sequencing input: PBMCs or a T cell subset sorted from them (not recorded which). CDR3 protein: CASSLPDRPGEAFF. CDR3 DNA sequence: TGTGCCAGCAGTTTACCGGACCGTCCGGGGGAAGCTTTCTTT.